The sequence of this TCR beta chain was determined in a study of molecular identifiers for immune sequencing clone quantification. Study-level points and caveats: Barcode sharing among identical TCR molecules could make large clones appear smaller. Even with about a million naive cells present, spiked Jurkat TCR RNA from one cell was reportedly detectable.

This clonotype was observed a single time. Its cognate antigen is unknown. Compared with germline, one end of the junction differs, possibly owing to a read error. MiXCR, applied by TCRdb to the PCR reads, yields one record per CDR3 protein. Of under 800,000 distinct CDR3 sequences in the sample, roughly 23% are singletons; the top ten hold about 0.81%. Sample: naive CD8+ T cells from blood, with Jurkat cell RNA spiked in. Subset in this sample: FACS-sorted CD8+CD4-CCR7+CD45RA+ naive T cells. This sequence originates from a human donor in good health. Some libraries in this study had Jurkat cell RNA spiked in.

The CDR3 spells CACSLACTEAFF. The CDR3 DNA reads TGTGCCTGCAGCCTGGCGTGCACTGAAGCTTTCTTT. J is TRBJ1-1 and V is TRBV7-9; D is unresolved. Germline CDR1 SEHNR, CDR2 FQNEAQ (reference sequence). The CDR3 contains 12 residues.